Presented here are 13 T cell receptor beta chains from one specimen sequenced in a study of blood T cell repertoires in COVID-19. Repertoires were generated with immunoSEQ multiplex PCR, while TCRdb's copy carries only in-frame clones and drops some. The top ten clones hold over 12% of a sample with some 50,000 clones, roughly 88% of them seen once. Input material: peripheral blood. The receptors come from a human donor in a cohort sampled during active COVID-19.

V usage is TRBV7-9 and J usage is TRBJ2-3; 9 nucleotides match TRBD2. The CDR3 loop spans 16 amino acids. Germline V gives CDR1 SEHNR, CDR2 FQNEAQ (reference sequence). The J segment lost 3 bases and the V segment lost 1 base, leaving 5 bases of the junction unmatched. The CDR3: CASSLGASGTTDTQYF. CDR3 bases: TGTGCCAGCAGCTTAGGGGCTAGCGGGACTACAGATACGCAGTATTTT.

This chain uses TRBV11-2 with TRBJ1-1; no definite D call. Germline loops: CDR1 SGHAT, CDR2 FQNNGV. The CDR3 has 14 amino acids. V dropped 3 bases and J dropped 5 bases, with 13 bases sitting between them. The CDR3 loop is CASSFSGKTTEAFF. Written as DNA, the CDR3 is TGTGCCAGCAGCTTTAGCGGGAAAACTACTGAAGCTTTCTTT.

The V and J genes are TRBV6-5 and TRBJ1-6, with D uncertain. Trimming pared 3 bases from V and 2 bases from J, leaving 8 bases between. CDR3 length: 15 residues. The germline V gene encodes CDR1 MNHEY and CDR2 SVGAGI. CDR3 loop: CASSYDTAYNSPLHF. The DNA of the CDR3 is TGTGCCAGCAGTTATGACACCGCCTATAATTCACCCCTCCACTTT.

The J gene is TRBJ2-5, the V gene TRBV6-6; 7 bases are shared with TRBD2. Germline values: CDR1 MNHNY, CDR2 SVGAGI (reference sequence). The CDR3 has 14 residues. V gave up 5 bases and J gave up 5 bases; unmatched junction bases: 8. CDR3 DNA sequence: TGTGCCAGCAGTCCCCCCAGCGGGGTGGAGACCCAGTACTTC. Amino acid sequence: CASSPPSGVETQYF.

The genes are TRBV4-3 and TRBJ1-2, with 10 bases fitting TRBD1. The CDR3 runs 15 residues. Germline lookup yields CDR1 LGHNA and CDR2 YSLEER. Trimming took 3 bases from V and 7 from J; bases not matched to a gene: 8. CDR3 protein: CASSQDRQGAFGYTF. CDR3 DNA: TGCGCCAGCAGCCAGGACCGACAGGGGGCGTTTGGCTACACCTTC.

The genes are TRBV27 and TRBJ2-2; TRBD2 aligns across 8 bases. This CDR3 contains 14 residues. Per the germline V gene, CDR1 is MNHEY and CDR2 is SMNVEV (reference sequence). V gave up 11 bases and J gave up 4 bases; unmatched junction bases: 9. CDR3 region: CAVRASGFTGELFF. CDR3 nucleotides: TGTGCCGTTAGGGCTAGCGGGTTCACCGGGGAGCTGTTTTTT.

The chain recombines TRBV2 with TRBJ1-2, with 10 bases lining up with TRBD1. Looked up from germline, CDR1 is SNHLY and CDR2 is FYNNEI. This CDR3 is 14 amino acids long. V gave up 8 bases and J gave up 13 bases; unmatched junction bases: 16. The chain's CDR3 is CASFMGQGPPRGTF. CDR3 DNA sequence: TGTGCCAGCTTCATGGGACAGGGGCCCCCTCGGGGCACCTTC.

The chain links TRBV2 to TRBJ1-1, with 8 bases lining up with TRBD1. J was trimmed by 5 bases and V by 6 bases; bases with no gene match: 11. CDR1 and CDR2 from the germline V gene are SNHLY and FYNNEI. This CDR3 comprises 15 residues. CDR3 bases: TGTGCCAGCAGCAAGGAACAGGGGGGTCGGACTGAAGCTTTCTTT. It translates to CASSKEQGGRTEAFF. Looking up the rest from reference TRBV2 and TRBJ1-1 gives the full variable domain: EPEVTQTPSHQVTQMGQEVILRCVPISNHLYFYWYRQILGQKVEFLVSFYNNEISEKSEIFDDQFSVERPDGSNFTLKIRSTKLEDSAMYFCASSKEQGGRTEAFFGQGTRLTVV.

V usage is TRBV5-1 and J usage is TRBJ1-3; 8 bases map to TRBD1. The V gene's germline CDR1 is SGHRS and CDR2 YFSETQ. Trimming at V came to 3 bases and at J to 8 bases, leaving 7 bases not matched to a gene. The CDR3 is 14 amino acids. As DNA, the CDR3 is TGCGCCAGCAGCTGGGAAGACAGGGGTGACACCATATATTTT. Its protein is CASSWEDRGDTIYF.

This clone was picked up one time. The V call is TRBV11-2, the J call TRBJ1-4; D is possibly TRBD1 (5 bases). CDR1 is SGHAT, CDR2 FQNNGV, per germline. This CDR3 contains 16 residues. V was cut by 4 bases and J by 7 bases, with 19 bases left in between. The CDR3 is CASSSTVGGNPEKLFF. CDR3 DNA sequence: TGTGCCAGCAGCTCGACTGTGGGGGGGAATCCTGAAAAACTGTTTTTT.

The chain links TRBV18 to TRBJ1-5; D might be TRBD1 (6 bases). The germline V gene has CDR1 KGHSH and CDR2 LQKENI. V gave up 4 bases and J gave up 4 bases, with 8 bases separating them. CDR3 length equals 13 residues. The CDR3 region is CASSQGTNQPQHF. CDR3 in DNA: TGTGCCAGCTCACAAGGGACAAATCAGCCCCAGCATTTT.

This clone came up a few times. This chain links TRBV19 with TRBJ2-5, with D unclear. CDR1 is LNHDA, CDR2 SQIVND, per germline (reference sequence). The CDR3 consists of 13 residues. V was pared by 5 bases and J by 0 bases, with 7 bases between. CDR3 amino acids: CASSLGDQETQYF. CDR3 DNA sequence: TGTGCCAGTAGTTTAGGCGACCAAGAGACCCAGTACTTC. The whole variable domain, remainder taken from reference TRBV19 and TRBJ2-5, is DGGITQSPKYLFRKEGQNVTLSCEQNLNHDAMYWYRQDPGQGLRLIYYSQIVNDFQKGDIAEGYSVSREKKESFPLTVTSAQKNPTAFYLCASSLGDQETQYFGPGTRLLVL.

This sequence joins TRBV4-1 and TRBJ2-3; maybe TRBD2 (6 bases). This CDR3 comprises 15 residues. Germline V CDR1 and CDR2: MGHRA, YSYEKL. V was trimmed by 4 bases and J by 4 bases, leaving 15 bases between them. The CDR3 region has the DNA TGCGCCAGCAGCCCTAGCCCTCCTAGCGCAGATACGCAGTATTTT. Residues: CASSPSPPSADTQYF.